A single sample gave rise to the 7 T cell receptor beta chains below, sequenced in a study of early T cells in non-severe SARS-CoV-2 infection. TCRdb fed the 5' RACE reads into MiXCR, producing one record per CDR3 protein. The sample has about 71,000 distinct CDR3 sequences; around an eighth are singletons. The sample was whole blood, taken at baseline. All receptors come from an adult who was a healthcare worker with PCR-confirmed SARS-CoV-2 infection or an uninfected control (not recorded which).

This clonotype was observed many times. The V call is TRBV11-2, the J call TRBJ2-7; 14 bases fit TRBD2. Germline values: CDR1 SGHAT, CDR2 FQNNGV. The ends lost 5 bases at V and 2 bases at J; junction bases unmatched: 8. The CDR3 runs 17 residues. CDR3 sequence (DNA): TGTGCCAGCAGCCCCGGGACTAGCGGGGGAAGGGCCTACGAGCAGTACTTC. Translating it yields CASSPGTSGGRAYEQYF.

The V and J genes are TRBV11-2 and TRBJ2-5; TRBD2 is a possible D gene (6 bases). Germline V gene data show CDR1 as SGHAT and CDR2 as FQNNGV. This CDR3 comprises 19 residues. Trimming pared 4 bases from V and 4 bases from J, leaving 28 bases between. DNA for the CDR3: TGTGCCAGCAGCTCCCCCGCGGGGCAGGGTTTAGGAAAGGCAGAGACCCAGTACTTC. It translates to CASSSPAGQGLGKAETQYF.

This clonotype was found a few times. The chain uses TRBV3-1 and TRBJ2-1; no firm D call. The CDR3 has 14 amino acids. Germline-derived CDR1 and CDR2 are LGHDT and YNNKEL (reference sequence). V lost 0 bases to trimming and J lost 6 bases, with 9 bases between them. Here the CDR3 reads CASSQDNTFNEQFF. DNA of the CDR3: TGTGCCAGCAGCCAAGATAACACGTTCAATGAGCAGTTCTTC.

CDR3 sequence (DNA): TGCGCCAGCAGCCAACCCCCTGGGGGGGCCTGTTATTTT. Translated, it gives CASSQPPGGACYF. This chain joins TRBV4-1 and TRBJ1-3; TRBD1 is a possible D gene (6 bases). Trimming left V 2 bases short and J 16 bases short, with 18 bases between. The CDR3 is 13 residues long. Germline V gene lookup returns CDR1 MGHRA and CDR2 YSYEKL.

The chain is built from TRBV12-3 or TRBV12-4 and TRBJ2-3; D unclear. Trimming left V 6 bases short and J 1 base short, with 5 bases between. The CDR3 runs to 12 residues. The DNA of the CDR3 is TGTGCCAGCAGGGCAGGCACAGATACGCAGTATTTT. This codes for CASRAGTDTQYF.

This clonotype came up a few times. V gene TRBV6-5 combines with J gene TRBJ2-6; 7 bases match TRBD2. The CDR3 extends over 15 amino acids. Germline CDR1 is MNHEY and CDR2 is SVGAGI. V was clipped by 7 bases and J by 1 base; unmatched bases: 4. CDR3 sequence: CASKGRGSGANVLTF. The CDR3 nucleotides are TGTGCCAGCAAAGGGCGGGGGTCTGGGGCCAACGTCCTGACTTTC.

This clonotype came up a few times. The chain employs TRBV5-1 and TRBJ1-3; D is ambiguous. Germline V lookup: CDR1 SGHRS, CDR2 YFSETQ. The CDR3 spans 15 residues. The V gene lost 0 bases and the J gene lost 0 bases, with 7 bases spanning the gap. DNA for the CDR3: TGCGCCAGCAGCTTGGACGGAAGCTCTGGAAACACCATATATTTT. Protein: CASSLDGSSGNTIYF.